The TCR beta chain described here comes from a study of T cell changes during pregnancy in multiple sclerosis. Using immunoSEQ multiplex PCR, the repertoire was profiled, and TCRdb retains in-frame clones only, with some absent. The sample shows 35,000 to 45,000 clones, around nine tenths of them seen only once. The germline V gene encodes CDR1 SNHLY and CDR2 FYNNEI. The V and J ends lost 4 bases and 2 bases respectively, with 9 bases between them. The CDR3 has 14 residues. The chain uses TRBV2 and TRBJ1-5; possible D gene TRBD1, 5 bases. The sequence was obtained from a female donor with multiple sclerosis, enrolled in a pregnancy study. Sequenced material: peripheral blood, taken before pregnancy. CDR3 in DNA: TGTGCCAGCAGTGCCCGGGGGGGCAATCAGCCCCAGCATTTT. Its translation is CASSARGGNQPQHF.